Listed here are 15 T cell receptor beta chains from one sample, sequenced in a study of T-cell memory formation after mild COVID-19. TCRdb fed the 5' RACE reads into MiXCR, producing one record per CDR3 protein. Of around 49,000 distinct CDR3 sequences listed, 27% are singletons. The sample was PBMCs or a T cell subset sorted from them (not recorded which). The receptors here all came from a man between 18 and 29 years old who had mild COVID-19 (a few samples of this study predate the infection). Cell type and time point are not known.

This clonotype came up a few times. The CDR3 nucleotides are TGTGCCAGCAGCCAAGATGGAGGTAAAGGTTTTTATGAGCAGTTCTTC. Protein sequence: CASSQDGGKGFYEQFF. The J gene is TRBJ2-1, the V gene TRBV4-2; D possibly corresponds to TRBD2 (5 bases). Germline lookup yields CDR1 LGHNA and CDR2 YNFKEQ. Trimming removed 0 bases at V and 8 bases at J, with 17 bases between. The CDR3 is made up of 16 amino acids.

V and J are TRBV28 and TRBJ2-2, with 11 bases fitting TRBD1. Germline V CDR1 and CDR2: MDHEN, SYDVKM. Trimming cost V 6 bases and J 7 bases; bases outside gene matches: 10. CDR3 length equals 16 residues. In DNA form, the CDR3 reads TGTGCCAGCAGACCTAGGACAGGGGGCGCCTTCGGGGAGCTGTTTTTT. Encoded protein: CASRPRTGGAFGELFF.

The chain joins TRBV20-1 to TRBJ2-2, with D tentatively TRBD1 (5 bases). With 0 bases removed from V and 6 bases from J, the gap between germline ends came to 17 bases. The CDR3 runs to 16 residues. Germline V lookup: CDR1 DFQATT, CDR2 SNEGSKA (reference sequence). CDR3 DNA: TGCAGTGCTAGAGATCTCCAGGGCCCACACGCCGGGGAGCTGTTTTTT. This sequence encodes CSARDLQGPHAGELFF.

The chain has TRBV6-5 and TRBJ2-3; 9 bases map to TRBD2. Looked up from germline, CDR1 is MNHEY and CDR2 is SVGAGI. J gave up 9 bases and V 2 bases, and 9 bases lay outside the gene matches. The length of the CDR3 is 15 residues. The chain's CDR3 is CASSYSGGTRETQYF. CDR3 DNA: TGTGCCAGCAGTTACAGCGGGGGGACCCGGGAGACGCAGTATTTT.

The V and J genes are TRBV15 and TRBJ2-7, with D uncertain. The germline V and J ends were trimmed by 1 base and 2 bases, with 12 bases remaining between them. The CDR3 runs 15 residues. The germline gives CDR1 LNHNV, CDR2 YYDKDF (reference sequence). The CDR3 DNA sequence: TGTGCCACCAGCAGAGGGTACGACCGGCCCTACGAGCAGTACTTC. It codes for CATSRGYDRPYEQYF.

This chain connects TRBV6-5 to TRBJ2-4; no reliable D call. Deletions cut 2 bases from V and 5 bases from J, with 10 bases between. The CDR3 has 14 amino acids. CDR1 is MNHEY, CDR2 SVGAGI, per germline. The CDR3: CASSYNGLENIQYF. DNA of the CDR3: TGTGCCAGCAGTTACAATGGGCTCGAAAACATTCAGTACTTC.

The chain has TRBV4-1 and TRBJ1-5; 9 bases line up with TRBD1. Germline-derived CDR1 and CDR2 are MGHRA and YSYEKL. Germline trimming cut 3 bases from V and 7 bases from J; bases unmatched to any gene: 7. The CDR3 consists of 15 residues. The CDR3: CASSHIDRGDQPQHF. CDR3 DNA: TGCGCCAGCAGCCATATCGACAGGGGGGACCAGCCCCAGCATTTT.

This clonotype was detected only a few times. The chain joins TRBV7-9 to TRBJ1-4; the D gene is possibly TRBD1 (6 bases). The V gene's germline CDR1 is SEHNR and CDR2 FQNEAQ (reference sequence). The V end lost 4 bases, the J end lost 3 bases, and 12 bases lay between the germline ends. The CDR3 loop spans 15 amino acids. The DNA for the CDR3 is TGTGCCAGCAGCTCGGGACAATCCTCTAATGAAAAACTGTTTTTT. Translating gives CASSSGQSSNEKLFF.

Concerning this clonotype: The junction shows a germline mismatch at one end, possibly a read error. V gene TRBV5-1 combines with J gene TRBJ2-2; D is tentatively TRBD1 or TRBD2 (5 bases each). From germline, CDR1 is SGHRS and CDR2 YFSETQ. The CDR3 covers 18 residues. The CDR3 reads CASSLRAGISLNTGELYF. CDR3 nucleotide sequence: TGCGCCAGCAGCTTGAGGGCAGGGATCAGCCTAAACACCGGGGAGCTGTATTTT. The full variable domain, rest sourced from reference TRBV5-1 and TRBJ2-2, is KAGVTQTPRYLIKTRGQQVTLSCSPISGHRSVSWYQQTPGQGLQFLFEYFSETQRNKGNFPGRFSGRQFSNSRSEMNVSTLELGDSALYLCASSLRAGISLNTGELYFGEGSRLTVL.

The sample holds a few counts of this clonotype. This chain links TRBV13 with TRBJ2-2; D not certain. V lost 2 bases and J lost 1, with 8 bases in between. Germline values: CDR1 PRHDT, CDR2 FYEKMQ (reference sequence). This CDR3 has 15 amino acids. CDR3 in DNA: TGTGCCAGCAGCTTATCAGAGTTGAACACCGGGGAGCTGTTTTTT. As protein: CASSLSELNTGELFF.

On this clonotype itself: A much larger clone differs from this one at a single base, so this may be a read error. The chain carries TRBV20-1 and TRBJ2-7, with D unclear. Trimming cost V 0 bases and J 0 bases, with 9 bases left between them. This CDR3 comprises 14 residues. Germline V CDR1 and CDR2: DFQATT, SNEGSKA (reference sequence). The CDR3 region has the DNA TGCAGTGCTAGAGAGGTGCACGGCTCCTACGAGCAGTACGTC. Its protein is CSAREVHGSYEQYV.

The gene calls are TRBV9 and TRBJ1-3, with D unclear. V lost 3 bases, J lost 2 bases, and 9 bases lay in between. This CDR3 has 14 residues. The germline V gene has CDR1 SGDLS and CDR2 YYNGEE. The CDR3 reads CASSEMGAGNTIYF. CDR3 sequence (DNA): TGTGCCAGCAGCGAGATGGGTGCTGGAAACACCATATATTTT.

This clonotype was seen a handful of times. CDR3 coding DNA: TGTGCCAGCAGTCCTTCAGTTAGTCAGCAAGAGACCCAGTACTTC. Its translation: CASSPSVSQQETQYF. The chain has TRBV2 and TRBJ2-5; D gene uncertain. V was trimmed by 5 bases and J by 2 bases, leaving 15 bases between them. The CDR3 totals 15 residues. Germline V gene data show CDR1 as SNHLY and CDR2 as FYNNEI. Combining the CDR3 with reference TRBV2 and TRBJ2-5 gives the whole variable domain EPEVTQTPSHQVTQMGQEVILRCVPISNHLYFYWYRQILGQKVEFLVSFYNNEISEKSEIFDDQFSVERPDGSNFTLKIRSTKLEDSAMYFCASSPSVSQQETQYFGPGTRLLVL.

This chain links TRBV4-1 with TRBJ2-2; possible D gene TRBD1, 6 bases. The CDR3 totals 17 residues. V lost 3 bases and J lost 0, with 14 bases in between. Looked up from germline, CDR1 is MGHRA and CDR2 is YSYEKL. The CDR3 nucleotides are TGCGCCAGCAGCCACCGCCTGGACAGTCCGAACACCGGGGAGCTGTTTTTT. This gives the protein CASSHRLDSPNTGELFF.

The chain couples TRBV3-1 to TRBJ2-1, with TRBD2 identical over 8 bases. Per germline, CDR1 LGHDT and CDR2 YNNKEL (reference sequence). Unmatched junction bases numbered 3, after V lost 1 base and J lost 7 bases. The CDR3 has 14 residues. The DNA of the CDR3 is TGTGCCAGCAGCCAAGGACTAGCGACGAATGAGCAGTTCTTC. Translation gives CASSQGLATNEQFF.